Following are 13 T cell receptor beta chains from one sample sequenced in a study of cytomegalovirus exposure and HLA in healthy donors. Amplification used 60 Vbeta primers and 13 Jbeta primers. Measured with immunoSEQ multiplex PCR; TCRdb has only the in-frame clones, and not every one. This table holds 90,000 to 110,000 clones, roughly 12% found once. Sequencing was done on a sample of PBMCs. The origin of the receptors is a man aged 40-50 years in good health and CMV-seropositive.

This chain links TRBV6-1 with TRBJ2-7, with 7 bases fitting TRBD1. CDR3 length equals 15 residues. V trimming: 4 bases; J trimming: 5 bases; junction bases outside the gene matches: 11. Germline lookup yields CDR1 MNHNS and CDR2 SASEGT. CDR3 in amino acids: CASSARLGDSHEQYF. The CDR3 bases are TGTGCCAGCAGTGCAAGGTTGGGGGACAGCCACGAGCAGTACTTC.

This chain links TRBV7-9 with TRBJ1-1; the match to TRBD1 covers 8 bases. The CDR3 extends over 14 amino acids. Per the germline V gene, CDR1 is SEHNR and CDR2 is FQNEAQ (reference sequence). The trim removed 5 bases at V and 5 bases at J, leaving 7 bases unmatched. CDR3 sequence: CASSTQGAGTEAFF. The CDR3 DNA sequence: TGTGCCAGCAGCACTCAGGGGGCTGGAACTGAAGCTTTCTTT.

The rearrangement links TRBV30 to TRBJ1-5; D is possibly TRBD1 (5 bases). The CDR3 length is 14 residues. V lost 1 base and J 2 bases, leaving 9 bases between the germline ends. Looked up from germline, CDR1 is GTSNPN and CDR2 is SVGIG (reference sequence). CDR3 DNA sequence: TGTGCCTGGAGTGGACAGACAGGCAATCAGCCCCAGCATTTT. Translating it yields CAWSGQTGNQPQHF.

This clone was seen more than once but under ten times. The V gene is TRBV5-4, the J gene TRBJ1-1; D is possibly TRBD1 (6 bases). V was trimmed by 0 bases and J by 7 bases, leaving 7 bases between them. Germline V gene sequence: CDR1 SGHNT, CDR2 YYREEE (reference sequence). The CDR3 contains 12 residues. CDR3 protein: CASSLDRVEAFF. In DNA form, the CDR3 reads TGTGCCAGCAGCTTGGACAGGGTTGAAGCTTTCTTT.

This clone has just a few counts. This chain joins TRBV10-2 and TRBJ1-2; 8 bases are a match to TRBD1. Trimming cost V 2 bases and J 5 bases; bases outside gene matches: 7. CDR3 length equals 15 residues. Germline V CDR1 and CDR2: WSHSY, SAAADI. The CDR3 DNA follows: TGCGCCAGCAGTGAGGGGCAGGGGGCTTATTATGGCTACACCTTC. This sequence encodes CASSEGQGAYYGYTF.

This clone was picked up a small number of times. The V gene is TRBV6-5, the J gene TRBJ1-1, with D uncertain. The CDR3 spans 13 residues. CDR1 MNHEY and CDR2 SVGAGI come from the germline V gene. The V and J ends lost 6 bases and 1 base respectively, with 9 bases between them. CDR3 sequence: CASRRSRNTEAFF. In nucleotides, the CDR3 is TGTGCCAGCAGGCGGTCTAGGAACACTGAAGCTTTCTTT.

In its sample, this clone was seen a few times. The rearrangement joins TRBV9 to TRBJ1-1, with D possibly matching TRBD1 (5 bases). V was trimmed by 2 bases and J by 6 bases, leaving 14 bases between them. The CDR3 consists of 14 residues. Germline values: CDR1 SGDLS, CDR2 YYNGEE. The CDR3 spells CASSVGASSAEAFF. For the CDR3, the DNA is TGTGCCAGCAGCGTCGGGGCCTCTAGCGCTGAAGCTTTCTTT.

CDR3 nucleotide sequence: TGTGCCAGCAGTTATAAGCAGGAAAACACCGGGGAGCTGTTTTTT. As protein: CASSYKQENTGELFF. The V and J genes are TRBV6-5 and TRBJ2-2, with D hard to call. The CDR3 runs 15 residues. CDR1 and CDR2 from the germline V gene are MNHEY and SVGAGI. Trimming took off 3 bases at V and 2 bases at J, with 10 bases between the two ends.

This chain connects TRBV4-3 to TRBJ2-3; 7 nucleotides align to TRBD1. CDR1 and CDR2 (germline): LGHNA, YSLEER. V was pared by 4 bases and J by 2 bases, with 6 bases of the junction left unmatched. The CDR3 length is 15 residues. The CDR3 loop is CASSRGTVSTDTQYF. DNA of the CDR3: TGCGCCAGCAGCCGGGGGACAGTCTCCACAGATACGCAGTATTTT.

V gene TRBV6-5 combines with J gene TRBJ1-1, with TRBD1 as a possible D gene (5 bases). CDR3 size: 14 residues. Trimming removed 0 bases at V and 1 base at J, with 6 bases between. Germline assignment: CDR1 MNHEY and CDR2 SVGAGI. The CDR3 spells CASSYSQGNTEAFF. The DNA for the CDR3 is TGTGCCAGCAGTTACTCCCAGGGGAACACTGAAGCTTTCTTT.

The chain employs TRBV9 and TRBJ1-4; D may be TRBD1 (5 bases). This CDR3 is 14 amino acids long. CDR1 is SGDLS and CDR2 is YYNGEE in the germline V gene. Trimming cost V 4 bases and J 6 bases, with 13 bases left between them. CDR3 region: CASSPSRGYEKLFF. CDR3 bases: TGTGCCAGCAGCCCGAGTCGGGGGTATGAAAAACTGTTTTTT.

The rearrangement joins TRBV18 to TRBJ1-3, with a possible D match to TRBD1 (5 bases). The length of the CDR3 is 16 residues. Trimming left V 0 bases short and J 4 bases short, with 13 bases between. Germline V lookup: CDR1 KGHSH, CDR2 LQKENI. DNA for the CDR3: TGTGCCAGCTCACCACCGGGACTCAACACGGGAAACACCATATATTTT. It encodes CASSPPGLNTGNTIYF. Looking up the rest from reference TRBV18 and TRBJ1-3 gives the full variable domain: NAGVMQNPRHLVRRRGQEARLRCSPMKGHSHVYWYRQLPEEGLKFMVYLQKENIIDESGMPKERFSAEFPKEGPSILRIQQVVRGDSAAYFCASSPPGLNTGNTIYFGEGSWLTVV.

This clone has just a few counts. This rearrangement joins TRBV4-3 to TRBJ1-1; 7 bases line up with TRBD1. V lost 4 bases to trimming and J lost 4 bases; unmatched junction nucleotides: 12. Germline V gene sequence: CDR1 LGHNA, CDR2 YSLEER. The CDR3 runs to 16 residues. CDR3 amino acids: CASSPTPSGGGTEAFF. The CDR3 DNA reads TGCGCCAGCAGCCCTACACCCTCAGGGGGAGGCACTGAAGCTTTCTTT.